These T cell receptor beta chains were read from a single sample in a study of neurological immune-mediated disorders. TCRdb re-analysed the 5' RACE reads in MiXCR, keeping a single row per CDR3 protein. Altogether 65,000 to 70,000 distinct CDR3 sequences are present, roughly 4% being singletons, with the ten largest covering 2.6%. Material for sequencing was PBMCs. The receptors originated from a man aged 50 to 60 with multiple sclerosis. The CDR3 runs from the conserved cysteine through the conserved F or W.

V: TRBV9
J: TRBJ1-5
CDR3: CASSVASNQPQNF

V: TRBV5-1
J: TRBJ2-2
CDR3: CASSLQAGNTGELFF

V: TRBV7-2
J: TRBJ2-3
CDR3: CASSLRSSTDTQYF

V: TRBV4-1
J: TRBJ2-1
CDR3: CASSQGVGGAYYNEQFF

V: TRBV5-5
J: TRBJ1-1
CDR3: CASSLVDRNTEAFF

V: TRBV5-1
J: TRBJ1-2
CDR3: CASSYRERNYGYTF

V: TRBV28
J: TRBJ2-4
CDR3: CASSPAASSGGINIQYF

V: TRBV5-4
J: TRBJ1-1
CDR3: CASSSRLTEAFF

V: TRBV5-1
J: TRBJ1-1
CDR3: CASSLVAGASEAFF

V: TRBV4-2
J: TRBJ2-2
CDR3: CASSQAGTSAGELFF

V: TRBV18
J: TRBJ1-2
CDR3: CASSPSGVQANYGYTF

V: TRBV12-3/TRBV12-4
J: TRBJ2-2
CDR3: CASRRQGATSTGELFF

V: TRBV18
J: TRBJ2-1
CDR3: CASSPTGFYNEQFF

V: TRBV6-5
J: TRBJ2-2
CDR3: CASSYYSGSGELFF